This TCR beta chain derives from a study of OX40 agonist ivuxolimab in advanced cancers. A note on the overall study: Ivuxolimab was an agonistic, fully human IgG2 monoclonal antibody directed against OX40 (CD134), a costimulatory receptor. Intravenous ivuxolimab was administered to patients every 2 weeks at six dose levels: 0.01, 0.1, 0.3, 1.5, 3 and 10 mg/kg. Among the approximately 50 dose-escalation patients, around 19 had hepatocellular carcinoma, some 15 melanoma, 9 renal cell carcinoma and 9 head and neck cancer. A male proportion of roughly 80% and a mean age of roughly 55 years, ranging from 23 to 79, were recorded for the dose-escalation cohort. Prior anti-PD-1, anti-PD-L1 or anti-CTLA-4 therapy was permitted, and checkpoint inhibitors had been received by about 44% of dose-escalation patients. Partial responses occurred in three dose-escalation patients: two with cutaneous melanoma and one with hepatocellular carcinoma. Peripheral TCRbeta sequencing aimed to test whether ivuxolimab altered TCR sequence diversity and caused clonal T-cell expansion. The paper describes the monotherapy dose-escalation part (N ≈ 51 patients) of the phase I trial of ivuxolimab.

Concerning this clone: Its specific antigen is unknown. No much larger clone is present one base from it, and per-base qualities are unavailable.

The trial excluded patients who had a history of autoimmune disease or who were on systemic immunosuppression. Peripheral blood for TCR sequencing was collected from all dose cohorts at baseline, on cycle 4 day 1, and on cycle 7 day 1. The samples were taken from a phase I, first-in-human, multicenter, open-label dose-escalation trial of ivuxolimab. Adults with locally advanced or metastatic melanoma, renal cell carcinoma, hepatocellular carcinoma or head and neck squamous cell carcinoma were enrolled in the trial. Before TCR sequencing, CD4+ T cells and CD8+ T cells from peripheral blood were sorted into separate populations. Genomic DNA was extracted from sorted cells for sequencing of the TCRbeta CDR3 region. TCRbeta CDR3 regions were sequenced using the immunoSEQ Assay. In its TCRdb copy, this immuneACCESS table keeps in-frame sequences only and misses some clones. Where compared with another copy, unresolved V genes explain less than half of these, and the others have no known cause. In this sample the table shows 15,000 to 20,000 clones, about 90% of which occur a single time. The ten largest clones capture roughly a third of the sample.

The full study reports these points: At doses of 0.1 to 3.0 mg/kg, clonal expansion of both CD4+ and CD8+ T cells in blood was seen between baseline and week 6. In the 0.1-3.0 mg/kg groups, partial responders had among the lowest normalized peripheral clonal expansion, particularly in CD8+ T cells. Antigen specificity was not determined for the clonally expanded peripheral T cells. After ivuxolimab, CD8+ T cells had more expanded clones than CD4+ T cells on average. Low levels of normalized T-cell clonal expansion were also seen in some patients who did not respond.

The clonotype originates from an adult with an advanced solid tumor such as melanoma, head and neck, liver or kidney cancer. Source: CD4+ or CD8+ T cells sorted from blood, taken in a trial of the OX40 agonist ivuxolimab.

The CDR3 protein is CASSEKTVGPGYQETQYF. In nucleotide form, the sequence is TGTGCCAGCAGTGAAAAAACGGTGGGTCCTGGGTACCAAGAGACCCAGTACTTC. The chain couples TRBV5-6 to TRBJ2-5; no D gene call is confident. The CDR3 holds 18 amino acids from the cysteine to the phenylalanine. Only CDR3 DNA remains: 54 bases, in frame from the first base. CDR1 and CDR2 were assigned from the germline V gene as SGHDT and YYEEEE. V is cut by 5 bases and J by 0 bases, and the space between the germline ends is 23 bases.